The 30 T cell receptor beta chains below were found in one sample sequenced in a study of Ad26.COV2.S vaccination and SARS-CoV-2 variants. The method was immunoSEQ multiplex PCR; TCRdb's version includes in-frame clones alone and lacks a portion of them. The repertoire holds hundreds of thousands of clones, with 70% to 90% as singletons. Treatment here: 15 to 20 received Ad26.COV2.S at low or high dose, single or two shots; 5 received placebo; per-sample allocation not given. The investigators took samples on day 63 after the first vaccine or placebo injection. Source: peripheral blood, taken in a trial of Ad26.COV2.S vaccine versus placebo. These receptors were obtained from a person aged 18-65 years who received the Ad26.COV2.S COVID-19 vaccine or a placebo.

CDR3 in DNA: TGTGCCAGCAGCCCCCGGTGGGCACCCTCCTACGAGCAGTACTTC. Its translation is CASSPRWAPSYEQYF. The rearrangement links TRBV14 to TRBJ2-7; D is undetermined. The CDR3 is 15 amino acids. V was shortened by 4 bases and J by 0 bases, with 13 bases between the two germline ends. Germline CDR1 and CDR2: SGHDN and FVKESK. The entire variable domain, with the rest obtained from reference TRBV14 and TRBJ2-7, is as follows: EAGVTQFPSHSVIEKGQTVTLRCDPISGHDNLYWYRRVMGKEIKFLLHFVKESKQDESGMPNNRFLAERTGGTYSTLKVQPAELEDSGVYFCASSPRWAPSYEQYFGPGTRLTVT.

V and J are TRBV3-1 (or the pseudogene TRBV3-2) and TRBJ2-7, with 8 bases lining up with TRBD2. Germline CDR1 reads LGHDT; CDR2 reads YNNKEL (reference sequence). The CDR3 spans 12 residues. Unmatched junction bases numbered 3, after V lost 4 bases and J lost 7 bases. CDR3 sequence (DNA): TGTGCCAGCAGCCCCCTAGCGGGTGAGCAGTACTTC. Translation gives CASSPLAGEQYF.

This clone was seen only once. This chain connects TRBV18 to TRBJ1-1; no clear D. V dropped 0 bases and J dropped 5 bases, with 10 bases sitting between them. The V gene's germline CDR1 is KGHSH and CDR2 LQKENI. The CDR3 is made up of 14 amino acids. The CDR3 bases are TGTGCCAGCTCACCACCAGGGAGTAGGACTGAAGCTTTCTTT. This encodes CASSPPGSRTEAFF.

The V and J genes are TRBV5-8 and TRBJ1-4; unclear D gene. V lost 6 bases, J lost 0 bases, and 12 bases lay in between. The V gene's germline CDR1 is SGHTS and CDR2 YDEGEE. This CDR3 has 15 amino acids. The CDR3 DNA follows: TGTGCCAGCATCAATAGACGAGCAACTAATGAAAAACTGTTTTTT. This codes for CASINRRATNEKLFF.

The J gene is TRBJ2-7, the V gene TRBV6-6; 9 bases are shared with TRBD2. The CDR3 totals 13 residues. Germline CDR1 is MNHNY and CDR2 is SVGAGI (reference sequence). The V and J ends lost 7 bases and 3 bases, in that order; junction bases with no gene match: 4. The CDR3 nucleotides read TGTGCCAGCACCTTGACTAGCGGCTACGAGCAGTACTTC. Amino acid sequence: CASTLTSGYEQYF.

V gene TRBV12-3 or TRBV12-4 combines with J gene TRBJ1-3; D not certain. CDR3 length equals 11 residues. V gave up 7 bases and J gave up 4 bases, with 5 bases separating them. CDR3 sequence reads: CASTLGNTIYF. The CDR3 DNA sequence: TGTGCCAGCACTCTGGGAAACACCATATATTTT.

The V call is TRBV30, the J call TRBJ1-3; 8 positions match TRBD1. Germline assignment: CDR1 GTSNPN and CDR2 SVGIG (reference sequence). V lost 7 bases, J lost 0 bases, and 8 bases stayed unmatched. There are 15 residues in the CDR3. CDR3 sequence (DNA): TGTGCCTCCCGTACCACAGGGGGCTCTGGAAACACCATATATTTT. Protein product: CASRTTGGSGNTIYF.

The CDR3 DNA is TGTGCCAGCAGTCTGGGAAGGACTTACGAGCAGTACTTC. This codes for CASSLGRTYEQYF. This chain uses TRBV6-5 with TRBJ2-7; tentatively, D is TRBD2 (5 bases). V lost 5 bases to trimming and J lost 4 bases, with 12 bases between them. CDR1 is MNHEY and CDR2 is SVGAGI in the germline V gene. The CDR3 is 13 amino acids.

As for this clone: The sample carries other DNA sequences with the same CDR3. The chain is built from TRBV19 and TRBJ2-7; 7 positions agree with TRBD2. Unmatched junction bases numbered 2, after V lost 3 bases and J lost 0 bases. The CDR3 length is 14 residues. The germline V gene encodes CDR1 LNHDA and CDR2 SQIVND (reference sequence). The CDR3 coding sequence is TGTGCCAGTAGTATCGGGGGGAGCTCCTACGAGCAGTACTTC. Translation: CASSIGGSSYEQYF.

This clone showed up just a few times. The CDR3 coding sequence is TGTGCCAGCAGCCCGGACATCAAAGCTTTCTTT. Residues: CASSPDIKAFF. The chain carries TRBV7-9 and TRBJ1-1; tentatively, D is TRBD1 (5 bases). With 5 bases removed from V and 9 bases from J, the gap between germline ends came to 10 bases. In germline, CDR1 is SEHNR, CDR2 FQNEAQ (reference sequence). CDR3 length: 11 residues. Based on the CDR3 plus reference TRBV7-9 and TRBJ1-1, the full variable domain is DTGVSQNPRHKITKRGQNVTFRCDPISEHNRLYWYRQTLGQGPEFLTYFQNEAQLEKSRLLSDRFSAERPKGSFSTLEIQRTEQGDSAMYLCASSPDIKAFFGQGTRLTVV.

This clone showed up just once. CDR3 coding DNA: TGTGCCAGTAGTATACCGGGGAGTTACAATGAGCAGTTCTTC. Protein: CASSIPGSYNEQFF. The chain carries TRBV19 and TRBJ2-1, with D possibly being TRBD2 (5 bases). The CDR3 covers 14 residues. Germline V gene sequence: CDR1 LNHDA, CDR2 SQIVND (reference sequence). V was clipped by 2 bases and J by 4 bases, with 9 bases between them. Using reference TRBV19 and TRBJ2-1 for the parts outside the CDR3, the full variable domain is DGGITQSPKYLFRKEGQNVTLSCEQNLNHDAMYWYRQDPGQGLRLIYYSQIVNDFQKGDIAEGYSVSREKKESFPLTVTSAQKNPTAFYLCASSIPGSYNEQFFGPGTRLTVL.

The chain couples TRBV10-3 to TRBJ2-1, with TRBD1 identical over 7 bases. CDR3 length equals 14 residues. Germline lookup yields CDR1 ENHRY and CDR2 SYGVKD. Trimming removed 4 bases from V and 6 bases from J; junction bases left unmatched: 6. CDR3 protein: CAISVGQTLNEQFF. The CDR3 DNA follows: TGTGCCATCAGTGTGGGACAGACACTCAATGAGCAGTTCTTC.

Here the CDR3 reads CATSDPSGTYYNEQFF. The CDR3 DNA follows: TGTGCCACCAGTGATCCCAGCGGGACTTACTACAATGAGCAGTTCTTC. The rearrangement joins TRBV24-1 to TRBJ2-1, with TRBD2 matching 7 bases. CDR3 size: 16 residues. Germline V gene data show CDR1 as KGHDR and CDR2 as SFDVKD. Trimming removed 3 bases from V and 3 bases from J; junction bases left unmatched: 7.

This CDR3 is CASSEAGGGTGELFF. DNA of the CDR3: TGTGCCAGCAGCGAAGCGGGAGGGGGCACCGGGGAGCTGTTTTTT. The chain has TRBV6-4 and TRBJ2-2; 10 nucleotides agree with TRBD2. Per germline, CDR1 MRHNA and CDR2 SNTAGT. V was clipped by 6 bases and J by 4 bases; unmatched bases: 5. This CDR3 comprises 15 residues.

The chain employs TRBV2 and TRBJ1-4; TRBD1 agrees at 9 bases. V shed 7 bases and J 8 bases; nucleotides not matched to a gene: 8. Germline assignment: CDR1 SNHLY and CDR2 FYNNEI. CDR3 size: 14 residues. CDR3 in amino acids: CASKAGTGREKLFF. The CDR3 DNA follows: TGTGCCAGCAAGGCCGGGACAGGGAGGGAAAAACTGTTTTTT.

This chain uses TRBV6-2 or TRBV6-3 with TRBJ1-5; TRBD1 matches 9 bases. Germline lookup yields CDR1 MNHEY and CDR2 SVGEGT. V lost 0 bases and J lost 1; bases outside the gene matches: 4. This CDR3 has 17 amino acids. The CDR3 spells CASSYSRGTGSNQPQHF. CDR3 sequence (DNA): TGTGCCAGCAGTTACTCTAGAGGGACAGGGAGCAATCAGCCCCAGCATTTT.

Written as DNA, the CDR3 is TGTGCCAGTAGTATTGGGGACCGGCCAAACAAGCAGTATTTT. Translated, it gives CASSIGDRPNKQYF. V is TRBV19 and J is TRBJ2-3; D might be TRBD1 or TRBD2, each matching 5 bases. The germline gives CDR1 LNHDA, CDR2 SQIVND (reference sequence). The ends were cut back, 3 bases at V and 11 bases at J, with 18 bases in the middle. This CDR3 has 14 amino acids.

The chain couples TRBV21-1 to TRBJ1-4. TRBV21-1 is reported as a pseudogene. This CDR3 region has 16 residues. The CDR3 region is CASSKGPGEANEKLFF. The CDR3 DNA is TGTGCCAGCAGCAAGGGTCCAGGGGAGGCTAATGAAAAACTGTTTTTT.

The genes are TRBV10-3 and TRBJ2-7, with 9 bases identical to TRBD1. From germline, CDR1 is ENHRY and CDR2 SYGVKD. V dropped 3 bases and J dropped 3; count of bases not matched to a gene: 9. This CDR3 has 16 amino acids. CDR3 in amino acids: CAISDLSGTGSYEQYF. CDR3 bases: TGTGCCATCAGTGATCTGAGCGGGACAGGGAGCTACGAGCAGTACTTC.

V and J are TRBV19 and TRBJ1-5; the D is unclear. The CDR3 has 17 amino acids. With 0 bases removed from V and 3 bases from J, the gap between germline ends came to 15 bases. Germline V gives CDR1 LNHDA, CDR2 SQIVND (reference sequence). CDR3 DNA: TGTGCCAGTAGTATAGATCTGGTTCAGGCTTTCAATCAGCCCCAGCATTTT. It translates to CASSIDLVQAFNQPQHF.

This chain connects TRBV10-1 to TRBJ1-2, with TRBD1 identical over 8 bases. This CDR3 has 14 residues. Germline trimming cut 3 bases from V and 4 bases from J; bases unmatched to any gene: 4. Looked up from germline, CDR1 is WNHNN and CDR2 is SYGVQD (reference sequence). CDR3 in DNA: TGCGCCAGCAGTGAAGGGACAGGATTCTATGGCTACACCTTC. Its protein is CASSEGTGFYGYTF.

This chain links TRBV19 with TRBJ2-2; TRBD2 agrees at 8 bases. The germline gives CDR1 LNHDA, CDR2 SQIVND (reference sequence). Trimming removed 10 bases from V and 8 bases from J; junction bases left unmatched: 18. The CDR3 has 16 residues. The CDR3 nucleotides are TGTGCCACCAGCCCCGGGACTAGGGTCGGGGATGGGGAGCTGTTTTTT. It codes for CATSPGTRVGDGELFF.

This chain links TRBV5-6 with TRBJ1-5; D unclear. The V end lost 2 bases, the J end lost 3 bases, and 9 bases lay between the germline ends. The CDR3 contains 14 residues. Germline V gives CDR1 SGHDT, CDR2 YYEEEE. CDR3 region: CASSLTGNNQPQHF. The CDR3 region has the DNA TGTGCCAGCAGCTTAACGGGGAACAATCAGCCCCAGCATTTT.

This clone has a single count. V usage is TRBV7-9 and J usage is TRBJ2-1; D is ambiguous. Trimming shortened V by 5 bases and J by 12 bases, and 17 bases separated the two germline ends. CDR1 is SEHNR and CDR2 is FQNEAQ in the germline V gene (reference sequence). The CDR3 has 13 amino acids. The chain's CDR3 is CASSPISNERQFF. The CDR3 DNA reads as TGTGCCAGCAGCCCAATATCTAACGAGCGGCAGTTCTTC.

In DNA, the CDR3 is TGTGCCAGCAGCCCCGGGGGGGGGCAGAGCCAAGAGACCCAGTACTTC. Residues: CASSPGGGQSQETQYF. The chain uses TRBV11-2 and TRBJ2-5; 8 nucleotides match TRBD2. J lost 1 base, V lost 5 bases, and 9 bases had no gene match. The CDR3 loop spans 16 amino acids. Looked up from germline, CDR1 is SGHAT and CDR2 is FQNNGV.

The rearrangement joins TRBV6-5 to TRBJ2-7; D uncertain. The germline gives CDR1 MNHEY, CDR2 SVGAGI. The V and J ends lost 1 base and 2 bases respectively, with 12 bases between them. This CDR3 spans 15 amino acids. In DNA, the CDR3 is TGTGCCAGCAGTTACTTGAGTAGAAATCCCTACGAGCAGTACTTC. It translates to CASSYLSRNPYEQYF.

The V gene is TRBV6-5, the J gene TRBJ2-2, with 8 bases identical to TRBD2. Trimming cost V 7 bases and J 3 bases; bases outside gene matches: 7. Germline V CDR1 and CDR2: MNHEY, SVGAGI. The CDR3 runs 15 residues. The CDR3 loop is CASIISGVDTGELFF. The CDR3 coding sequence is TGTGCCAGCATAATTAGCGGGGTCGACACCGGGGAGCTGTTTTTT.

CDR3 sequence reads: CSASQSAEKLFF. The CDR3 region has the DNA TGCAGTGCTAGTCAGTCAGCTGAAAAACTGTTTTTT. The rearrangement links TRBV20-1 to TRBJ1-4, with D uncertain. The CDR3 is made up of 12 amino acids. Trimming cost V 3 bases and J 7 bases, with 9 bases left between them. Germline lookup yields CDR1 DFQATT and CDR2 SNEGSKA (reference sequence).

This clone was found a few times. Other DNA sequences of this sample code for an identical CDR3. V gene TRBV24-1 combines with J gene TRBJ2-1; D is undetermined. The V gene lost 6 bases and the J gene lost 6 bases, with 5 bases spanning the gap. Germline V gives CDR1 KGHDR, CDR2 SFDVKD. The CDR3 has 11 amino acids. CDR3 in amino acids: CATSRGNEQFF. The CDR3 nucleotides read TGTGCCACCAGTAGAGGCAATGAGCAGTTCTTC.

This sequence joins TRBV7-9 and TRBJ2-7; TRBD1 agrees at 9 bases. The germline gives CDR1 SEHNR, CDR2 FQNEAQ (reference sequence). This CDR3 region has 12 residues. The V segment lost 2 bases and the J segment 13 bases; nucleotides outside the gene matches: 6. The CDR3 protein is CASSLTGQGLYF. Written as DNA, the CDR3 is TGTGCCAGCAGCTTAACGGGACAGGGATTATACTTC.